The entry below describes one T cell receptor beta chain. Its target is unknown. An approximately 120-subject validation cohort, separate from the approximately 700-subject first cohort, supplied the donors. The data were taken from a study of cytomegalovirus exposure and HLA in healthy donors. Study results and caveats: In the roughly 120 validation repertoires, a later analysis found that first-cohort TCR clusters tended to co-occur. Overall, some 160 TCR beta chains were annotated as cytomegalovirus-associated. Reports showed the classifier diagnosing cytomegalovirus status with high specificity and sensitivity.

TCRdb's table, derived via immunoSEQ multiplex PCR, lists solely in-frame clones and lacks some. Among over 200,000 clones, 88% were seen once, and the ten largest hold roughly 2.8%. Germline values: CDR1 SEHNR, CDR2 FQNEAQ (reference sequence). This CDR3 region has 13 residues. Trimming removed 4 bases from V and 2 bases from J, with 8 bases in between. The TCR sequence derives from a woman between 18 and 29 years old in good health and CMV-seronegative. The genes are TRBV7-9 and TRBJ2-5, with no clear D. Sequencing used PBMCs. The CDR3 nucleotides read TGTGCCAGCAGCTGGGCGTTACAAGAGACCCAGTACTTC. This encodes CASSWALQETQYF.